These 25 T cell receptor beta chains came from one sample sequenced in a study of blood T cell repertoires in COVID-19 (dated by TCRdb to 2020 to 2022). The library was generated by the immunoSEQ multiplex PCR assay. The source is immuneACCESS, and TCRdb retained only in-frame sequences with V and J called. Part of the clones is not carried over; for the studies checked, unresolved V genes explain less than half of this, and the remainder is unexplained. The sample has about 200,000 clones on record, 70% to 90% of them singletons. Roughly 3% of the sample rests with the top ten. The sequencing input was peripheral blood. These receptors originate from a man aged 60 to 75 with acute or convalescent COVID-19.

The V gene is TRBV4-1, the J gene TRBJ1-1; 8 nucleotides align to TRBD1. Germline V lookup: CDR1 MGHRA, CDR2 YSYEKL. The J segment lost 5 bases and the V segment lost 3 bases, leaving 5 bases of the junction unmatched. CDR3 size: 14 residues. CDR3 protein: CASSQDREGTEAFF. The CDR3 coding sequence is TGCGCCAGCAGCCAGGACAGGGAGGGAACTGAAGCTTTCTTT.

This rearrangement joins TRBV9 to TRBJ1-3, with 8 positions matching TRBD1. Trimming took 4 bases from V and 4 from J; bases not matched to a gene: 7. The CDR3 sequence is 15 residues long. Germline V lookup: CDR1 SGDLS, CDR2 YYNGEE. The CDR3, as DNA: TGTGCCAGCAGCTCCCAGGGGGCGCAGGGAAACACCATATATTTT. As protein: CASSSQGAQGNTIYF.

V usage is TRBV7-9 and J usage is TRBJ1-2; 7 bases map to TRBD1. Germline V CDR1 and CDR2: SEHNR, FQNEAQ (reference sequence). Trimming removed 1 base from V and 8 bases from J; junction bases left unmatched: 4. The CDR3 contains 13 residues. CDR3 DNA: TGTGCCAGCAGCTTAGAGGGGGCGGAGGGCTACACCTTC. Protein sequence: CASSLEGAEGYTF.

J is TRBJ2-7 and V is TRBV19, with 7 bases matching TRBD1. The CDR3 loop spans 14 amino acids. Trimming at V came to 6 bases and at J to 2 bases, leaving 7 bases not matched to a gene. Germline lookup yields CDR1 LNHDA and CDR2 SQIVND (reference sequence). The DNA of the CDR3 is TGTGCCAGTAGGGGCAGGGGGAGCACCTACGAGCAGTACTTC. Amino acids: CASRGRGSTYEQYF.

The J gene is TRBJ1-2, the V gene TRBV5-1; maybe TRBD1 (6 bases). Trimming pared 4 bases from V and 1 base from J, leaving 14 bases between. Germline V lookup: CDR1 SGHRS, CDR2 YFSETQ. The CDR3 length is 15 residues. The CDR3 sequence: CASSKQGGGNYGYTF. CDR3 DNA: TGCGCCAGCAGCAAACAGGGTGGGGGTAACTATGGCTACACCTTC.

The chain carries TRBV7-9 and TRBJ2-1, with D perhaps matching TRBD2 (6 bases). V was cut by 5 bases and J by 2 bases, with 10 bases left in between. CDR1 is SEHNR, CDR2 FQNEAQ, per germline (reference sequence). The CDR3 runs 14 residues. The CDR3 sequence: CASSTGGTYNEQFF. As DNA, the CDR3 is TGTGCCAGCAGCACCGGGGGTACCTACAATGAGCAGTTCTTC.

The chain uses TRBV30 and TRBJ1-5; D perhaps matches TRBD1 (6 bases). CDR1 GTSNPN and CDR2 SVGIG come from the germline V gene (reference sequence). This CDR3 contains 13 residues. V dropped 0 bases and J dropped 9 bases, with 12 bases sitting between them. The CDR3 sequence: CAWSVGGVGPQHF. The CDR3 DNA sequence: TGTGCCTGGAGTGTAGGGGGAGTTGGGCCCCAGCATTTT.

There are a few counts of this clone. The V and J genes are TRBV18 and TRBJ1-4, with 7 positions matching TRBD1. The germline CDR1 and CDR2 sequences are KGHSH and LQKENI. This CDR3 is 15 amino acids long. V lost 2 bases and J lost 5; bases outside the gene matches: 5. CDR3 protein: CASSPEDRHNEKLFF. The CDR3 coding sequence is TGTGCCAGCTCACCAGAGGACAGGCACAATGAAAAACTGTTTTTT.

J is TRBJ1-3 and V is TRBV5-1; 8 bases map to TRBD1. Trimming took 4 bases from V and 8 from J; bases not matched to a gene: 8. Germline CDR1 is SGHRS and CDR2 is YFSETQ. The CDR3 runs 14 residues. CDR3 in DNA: TGCGCCAGCAGCCGGGACAGGCTCGGAGACACCATATATTTT. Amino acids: CASSRDRLGDTIYF.

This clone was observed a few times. CDR3 bases: TGTGCCAGCAGTGTCTCCATTAGCGGGGGCACCTACAATGAGCAGTTCTTC. It specifies CASSVSISGGTYNEQFF. The rearrangement uses TRBV2 and TRBJ2-1, with 9 nucleotides matching TRBD2. J was trimmed by 2 bases and V by 4 bases; bases with no gene match: 9. Germline loops: CDR1 SNHLY, CDR2 FYNNEI. The CDR3 is made up of 17 amino acids.

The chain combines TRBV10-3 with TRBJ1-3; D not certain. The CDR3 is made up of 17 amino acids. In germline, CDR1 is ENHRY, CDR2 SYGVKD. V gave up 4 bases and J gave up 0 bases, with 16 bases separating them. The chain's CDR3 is CAISGLSAVTSGNTIYF. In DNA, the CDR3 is TGTGCCATCAGTGGTTTGTCGGCGGTGACCTCTGGAAACACCATATATTTT.

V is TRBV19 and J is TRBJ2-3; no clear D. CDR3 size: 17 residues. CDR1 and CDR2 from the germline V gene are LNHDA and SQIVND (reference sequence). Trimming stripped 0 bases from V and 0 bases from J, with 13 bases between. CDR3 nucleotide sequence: TGTGCCAGTAGTATAGATCCGGTGTCCCCTAGCACAGATACGCAGTATTTT. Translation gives CASSIDPVSPSTDTQYF.

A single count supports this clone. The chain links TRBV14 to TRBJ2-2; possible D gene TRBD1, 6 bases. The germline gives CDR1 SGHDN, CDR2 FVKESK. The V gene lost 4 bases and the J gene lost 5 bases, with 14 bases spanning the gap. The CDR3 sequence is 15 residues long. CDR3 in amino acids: CASSPWGQGTGELFF. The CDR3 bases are TGTGCCAGCAGCCCGTGGGGGCAGGGTACCGGGGAGCTGTTTTTT.

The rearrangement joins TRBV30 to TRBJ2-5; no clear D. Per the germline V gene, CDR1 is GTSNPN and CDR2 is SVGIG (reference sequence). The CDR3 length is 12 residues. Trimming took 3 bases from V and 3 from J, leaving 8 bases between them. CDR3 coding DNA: TGTGCCTGGAGCCGGGTTAAAGAGACCCAGTACTTC. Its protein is CAWSRVKETQYF.

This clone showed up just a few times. The CDR3 is CAWSPTLGQSHYGYTF. The CDR3, as DNA: TGTGCCTGGAGTCCCACCCTCGGACAGAGCCATTATGGCTACACCTTC. The rearrangement uses TRBV30 and TRBJ1-2; possibly TRBD1 for D (6 bases). V dropped 2 bases and J dropped 5 bases, with 21 bases sitting between them. Germline V gives CDR1 GTSNPN, CDR2 SVGIG (reference sequence). This CDR3 is 16 amino acids long.

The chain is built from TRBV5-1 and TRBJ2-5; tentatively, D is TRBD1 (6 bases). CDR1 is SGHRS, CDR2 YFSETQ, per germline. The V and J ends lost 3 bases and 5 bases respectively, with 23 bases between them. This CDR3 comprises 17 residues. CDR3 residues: CASSSGQLPGRLETQYF. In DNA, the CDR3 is TGCGCCAGCAGCTCTGGACAGTTGCCGGGGCGGTTGGAGACCCAGTACTTC.

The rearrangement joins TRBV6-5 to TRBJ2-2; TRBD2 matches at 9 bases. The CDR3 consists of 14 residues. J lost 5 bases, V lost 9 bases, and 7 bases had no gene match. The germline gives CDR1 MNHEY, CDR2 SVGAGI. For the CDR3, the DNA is TGTGCCAGTTGGGCGGCGGGGGGGACCGGGGAGCTGTTTTTT. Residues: CASWAAGGTGELFF.

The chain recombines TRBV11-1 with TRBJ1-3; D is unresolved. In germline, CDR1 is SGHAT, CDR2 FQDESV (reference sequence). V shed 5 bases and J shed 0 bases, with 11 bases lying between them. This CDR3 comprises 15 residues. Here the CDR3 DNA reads TGTGCCAGCAGCCCGCCGGGATCCTCTGGAAACACCATATATTTT. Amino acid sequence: CASSPPGSSGNTIYF.

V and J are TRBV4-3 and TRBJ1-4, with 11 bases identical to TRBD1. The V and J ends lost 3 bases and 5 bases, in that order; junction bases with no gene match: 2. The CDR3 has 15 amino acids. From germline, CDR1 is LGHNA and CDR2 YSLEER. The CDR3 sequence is CASSQDRGRNEKLFF. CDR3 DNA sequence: TGCGCCAGCAGCCAGGACAGGGGGCGAAATGAAAAACTGTTTTTT.

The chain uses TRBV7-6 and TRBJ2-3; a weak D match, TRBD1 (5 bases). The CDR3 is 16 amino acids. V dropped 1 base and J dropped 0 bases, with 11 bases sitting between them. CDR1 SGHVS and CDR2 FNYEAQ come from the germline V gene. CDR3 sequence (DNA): TGTGCCAGCAGCTTAGGCACAGGTCGCAGCACAGATACGCAGTATTTT. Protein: CASSLGTGRSTDTQYF.

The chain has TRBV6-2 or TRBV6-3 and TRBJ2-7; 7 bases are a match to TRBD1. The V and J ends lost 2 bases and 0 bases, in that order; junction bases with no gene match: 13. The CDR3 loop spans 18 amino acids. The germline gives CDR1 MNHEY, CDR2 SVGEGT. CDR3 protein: CASSYPLVPGQHSYEQYF. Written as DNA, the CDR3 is TGTGCCAGCAGTTACCCCCTGGTCCCGGGACAGCACTCCTACGAGCAGTACTTC.

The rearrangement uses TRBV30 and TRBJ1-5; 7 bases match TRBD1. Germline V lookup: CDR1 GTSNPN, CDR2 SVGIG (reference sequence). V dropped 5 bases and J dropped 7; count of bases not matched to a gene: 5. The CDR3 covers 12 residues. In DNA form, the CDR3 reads TGTGCCTGGGGCCCGACAGGGCAGCCCCAGCATTTT. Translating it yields CAWGPTGQPQHF.

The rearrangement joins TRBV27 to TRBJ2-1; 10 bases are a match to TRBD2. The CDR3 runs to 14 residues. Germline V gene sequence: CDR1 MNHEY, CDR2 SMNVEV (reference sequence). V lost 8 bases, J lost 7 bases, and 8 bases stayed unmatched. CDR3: CASYPGLALNEQFF. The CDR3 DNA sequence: TGTGCCAGCTACCCGGGACTAGCGTTGAATGAGCAGTTCTTC.

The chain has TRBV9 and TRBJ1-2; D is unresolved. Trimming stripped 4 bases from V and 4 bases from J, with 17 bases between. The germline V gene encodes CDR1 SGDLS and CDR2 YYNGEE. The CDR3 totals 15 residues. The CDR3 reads CASSTGYRDRYGYTF. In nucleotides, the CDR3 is TGTGCCAGCAGCACCGGGTATCGGGATCGCTATGGCTACACCTTC. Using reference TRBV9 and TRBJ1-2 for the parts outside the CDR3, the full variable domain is DSGVTQTPKHLITATGQRVTLRCSPRSGDLSVYWYQQSLDQGLQFLIQYYNGEERAKGNILERFSAQQFPDLHSELNLSSLELGDSALYFCASSTGYRDRYGYTFGSGTRLTVV.

The CDR3 protein is CASKYEGGPPMEQYF. The CDR3 region has the DNA TGTGCCAGCAAATACGAGGGAGGACCCCCTATGGAGCAGTACTTC. The chain combines TRBV5-4 with TRBJ2-7; tentatively, D is TRBD2 (6 bases). Trimming removed 6 bases from V and 7 bases from J, with 23 bases in between. CDR3 length equals 15 residues. Germline values: CDR1 SGHNT, CDR2 YYREEE (reference sequence).